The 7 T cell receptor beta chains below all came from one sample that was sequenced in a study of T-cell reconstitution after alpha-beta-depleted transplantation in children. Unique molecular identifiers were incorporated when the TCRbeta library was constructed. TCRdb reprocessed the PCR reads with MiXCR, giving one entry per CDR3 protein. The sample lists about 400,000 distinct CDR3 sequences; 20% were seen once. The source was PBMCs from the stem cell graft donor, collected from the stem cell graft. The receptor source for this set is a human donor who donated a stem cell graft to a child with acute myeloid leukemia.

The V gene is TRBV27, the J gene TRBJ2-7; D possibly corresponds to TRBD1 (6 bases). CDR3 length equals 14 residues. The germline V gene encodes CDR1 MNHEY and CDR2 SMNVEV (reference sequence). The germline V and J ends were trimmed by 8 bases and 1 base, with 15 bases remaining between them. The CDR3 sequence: CASRKQGRSYEQYF. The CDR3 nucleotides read TGTGCCAGCCGTAAACAGGGTAGGTCCTACGAGCAGTACTTC.

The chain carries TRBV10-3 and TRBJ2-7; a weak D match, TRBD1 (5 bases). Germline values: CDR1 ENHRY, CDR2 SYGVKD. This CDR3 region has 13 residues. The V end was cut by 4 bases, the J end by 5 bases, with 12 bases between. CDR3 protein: CAISGQGHDEQYF. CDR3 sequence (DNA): TGTGCCATCAGTGGGCAGGGTCATGACGAGCAGTACTTC.

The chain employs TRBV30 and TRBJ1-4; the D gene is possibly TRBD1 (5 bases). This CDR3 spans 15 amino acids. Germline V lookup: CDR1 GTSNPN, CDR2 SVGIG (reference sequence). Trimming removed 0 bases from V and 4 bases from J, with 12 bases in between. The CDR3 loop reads CAWSVDRDGNEKLFF. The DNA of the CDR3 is TGTGCCTGGAGTGTGGACCGGGACGGTAATGAAAAACTGTTTTTT.

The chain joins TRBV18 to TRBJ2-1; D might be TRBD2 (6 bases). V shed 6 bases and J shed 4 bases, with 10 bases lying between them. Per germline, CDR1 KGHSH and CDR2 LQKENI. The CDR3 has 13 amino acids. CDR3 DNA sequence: TGTGCCAGCTCGATCGGGAGTTACAATGAGCAGTTCTTC. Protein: CASSIGSYNEQFF.

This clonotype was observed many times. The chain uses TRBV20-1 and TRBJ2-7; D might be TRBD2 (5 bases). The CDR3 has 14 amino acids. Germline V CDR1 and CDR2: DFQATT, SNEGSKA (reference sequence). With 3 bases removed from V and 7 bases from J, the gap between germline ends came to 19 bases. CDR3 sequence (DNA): TGCAGTGCTAGGAGGACTCGGCGGGTCTTAGAGCAGTACTTC. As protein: CSARRTRRVLEQYF.

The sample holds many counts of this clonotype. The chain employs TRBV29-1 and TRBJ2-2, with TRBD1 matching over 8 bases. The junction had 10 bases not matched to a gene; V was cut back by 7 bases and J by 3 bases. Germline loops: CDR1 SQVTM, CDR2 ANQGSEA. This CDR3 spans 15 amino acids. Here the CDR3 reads CSAVRTGRDTGELFF. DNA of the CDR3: TGCAGCGCCGTGCGGACAGGGCGGGACACCGGGGAGCTGTTTTTT.

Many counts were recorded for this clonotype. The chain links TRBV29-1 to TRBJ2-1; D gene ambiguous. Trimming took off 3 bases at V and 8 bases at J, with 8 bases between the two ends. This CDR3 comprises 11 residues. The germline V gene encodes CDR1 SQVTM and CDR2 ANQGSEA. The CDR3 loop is CSVDSKYEQFF. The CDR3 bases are TGCAGCGTTGACTCGAAGTATGAGCAGTTCTTC.